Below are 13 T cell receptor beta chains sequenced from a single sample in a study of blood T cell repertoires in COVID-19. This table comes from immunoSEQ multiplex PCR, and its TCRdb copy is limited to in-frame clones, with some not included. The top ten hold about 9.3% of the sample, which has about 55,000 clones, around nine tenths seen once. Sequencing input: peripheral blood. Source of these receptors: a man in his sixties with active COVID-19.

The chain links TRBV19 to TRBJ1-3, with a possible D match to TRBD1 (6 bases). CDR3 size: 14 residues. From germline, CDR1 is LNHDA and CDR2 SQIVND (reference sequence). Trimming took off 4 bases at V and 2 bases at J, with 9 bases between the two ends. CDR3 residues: CASSTGATGNTIYF. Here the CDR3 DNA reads TGTGCCAGTAGTACAGGGGCAACTGGAAACACCATATATTTT.

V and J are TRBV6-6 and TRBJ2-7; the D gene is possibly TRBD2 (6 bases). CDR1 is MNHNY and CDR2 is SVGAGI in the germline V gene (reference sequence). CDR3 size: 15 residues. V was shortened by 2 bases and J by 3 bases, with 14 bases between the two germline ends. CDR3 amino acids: CASSYDRDWDYEQYF. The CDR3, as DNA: TGTGCCAGCAGTTACGATCGGGACTGGGACTACGAGCAGTACTTC.

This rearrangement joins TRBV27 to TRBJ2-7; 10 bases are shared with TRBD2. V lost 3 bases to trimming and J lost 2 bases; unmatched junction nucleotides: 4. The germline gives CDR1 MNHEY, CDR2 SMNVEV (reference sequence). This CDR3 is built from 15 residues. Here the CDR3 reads CASSFGTSVTYEQYF. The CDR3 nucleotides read TGTGCCAGCAGTTTTGGGACTAGCGTCACCTACGAGCAGTACTTC.

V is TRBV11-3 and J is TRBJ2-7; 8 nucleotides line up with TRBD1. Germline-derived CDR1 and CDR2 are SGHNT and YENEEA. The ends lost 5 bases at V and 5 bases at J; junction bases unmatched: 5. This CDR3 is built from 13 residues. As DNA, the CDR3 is TGTGCCAGCAGCAATCCAGGGGGCCACGAGCAGTACTTC. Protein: CASSNPGGHEQYF.

In DNA form, the CDR3 reads TGCGCCAGCAGCTTGTACAGCTACGAGCAGTACTTC. Translation: CASSLYSYEQYF. The genes are TRBV5-1 and TRBJ2-7; the D is unclear. The V gene lost 1 base and the J gene lost 3 bases, with 5 bases spanning the gap. The CDR3 has 12 amino acids. Germline loops: CDR1 SGHRS, CDR2 YFSETQ.

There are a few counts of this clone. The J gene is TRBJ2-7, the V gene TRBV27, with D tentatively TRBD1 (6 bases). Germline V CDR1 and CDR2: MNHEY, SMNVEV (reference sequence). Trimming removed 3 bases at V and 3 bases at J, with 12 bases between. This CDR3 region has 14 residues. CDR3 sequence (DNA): TGTGCCAGCAGTTTGAACAGGGTGTACTACGAGCAGTACTTC. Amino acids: CASSLNRVYYEQYF.

The CDR3 region is CASSYSGTGHEKLFF. In DNA, the CDR3 is TGTGCCAGCAGTTACTCCGGGACAGGGCATGAAAAACTGTTTTTT. The V and J genes are TRBV6-5 and TRBJ1-4; 9 bases map to TRBD1. Per germline, CDR1 MNHEY and CDR2 SVGAGI. The CDR3 consists of 15 residues. The ends lost 0 bases at V and 6 bases at J; junction bases unmatched: 2.

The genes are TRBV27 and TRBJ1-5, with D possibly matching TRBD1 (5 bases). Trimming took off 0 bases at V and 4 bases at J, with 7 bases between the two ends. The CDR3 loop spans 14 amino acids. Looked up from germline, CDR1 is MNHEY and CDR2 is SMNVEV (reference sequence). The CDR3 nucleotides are TGTGCCAGCAGTTTATCGGGGGGTAATCAGCCCCAGCATTTT. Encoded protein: CASSLSGGNQPQHF.

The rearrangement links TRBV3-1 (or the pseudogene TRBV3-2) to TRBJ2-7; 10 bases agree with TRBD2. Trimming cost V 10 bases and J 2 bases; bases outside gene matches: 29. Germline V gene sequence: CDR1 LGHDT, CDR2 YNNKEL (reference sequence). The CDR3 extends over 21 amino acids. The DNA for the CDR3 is TGTGCCAATTCCCGGGACCCAATAATGTATAGCGGGAGGTACAGACCCTACGAGCAGTACTTC. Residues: CANSRDPIMYSGRYRPYEQYF.

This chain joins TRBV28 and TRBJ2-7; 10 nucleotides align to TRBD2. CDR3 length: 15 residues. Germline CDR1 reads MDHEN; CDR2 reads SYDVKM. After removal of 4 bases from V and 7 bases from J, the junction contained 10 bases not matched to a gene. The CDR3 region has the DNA TGTGCCAGCAGTTCCCCAGCGGGAGGGCCGTTAGAGCAGTACTTC. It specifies CASSSPAGGPLEQYF.

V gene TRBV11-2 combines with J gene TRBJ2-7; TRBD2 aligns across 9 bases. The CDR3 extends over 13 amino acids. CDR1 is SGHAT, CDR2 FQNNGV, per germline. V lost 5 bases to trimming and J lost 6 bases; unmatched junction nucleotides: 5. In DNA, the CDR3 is TGTGCCAGCAGCCGCCTAGCGGGAATCGAGCAGTACTTC. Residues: CASSRLAGIEQYF.

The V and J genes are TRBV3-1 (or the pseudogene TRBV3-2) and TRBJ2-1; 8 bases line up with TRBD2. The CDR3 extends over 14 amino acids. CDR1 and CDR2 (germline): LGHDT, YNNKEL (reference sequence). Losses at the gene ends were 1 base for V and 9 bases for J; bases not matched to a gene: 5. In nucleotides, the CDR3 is TGTGCCAGCAGCCAAGTTCTAGCGGGCTCTGAGCAGTTCTTC. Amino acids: CASSQVLAGSEQFF.

CDR3 sequence: CAISESGGGRNYNSPLHF. The CDR3 DNA is TGTGCCATCAGTGAGTCAGGTGGAGGGCGCAACTATAATTCACCCCTCCACTTT. The J gene is TRBJ1-6, the V gene TRBV10-3; D is unclear. The CDR3 totals 18 residues. Trimming cost V 0 bases and J 3 bases, with 15 bases left between them. Germline CDR1 reads ENHRY; CDR2 reads SYGVKD.